This T cell receptor beta chain was documented in a study of blood T cell repertoires in COVID-19. For the study at large: Collection of acute and convalescent COVID-19 samples took place in the United States, Italy and Spain. T cells, B-cell-depleted T cells, or PBMCs supplied cDNA or gDNA.

As originally analysed: Nucleated cell counts were estimated from reference gene primer amplification. Assay used: immunoSEQ multiplex PCR; TCRdb lists only in-frame clones, some missing. Clonal size and the V and J genes are those of that table, whereas D and trimming came from the DNA. The data hold about 30,000 clones, with around 86% observed a single time. This clone has only a few counts. Germline V gives CDR1 LGHNT, CDR2 FRNRAP. V lost 5 bases to trimming and J lost 11 bases; unmatched junction nucleotides: 15. The CDR3 runs 15 residues. This receptor was identified in a human donor in a cohort sampled during active COVID-19. The donor label of this sample is uncertain. The genes are TRBV12-5 and TRBJ2-1; 7 positions agree with TRBD1. Sequenced sample: peripheral blood. CDR3 in amino acids: CASGPRDRNRVQQFF. The CDR3 region has the DNA TGTGCTAGTGGTCCTAGGGACAGAAATAGGGTTCAGCAGTTCTTC. The full variable domain, with the rest looked up from reference TRBV12-5 and TRBJ2-1, is DARVTQTPRHKVTEMGQEVTMRCQPILGHNTVFWYRQTMMQGLELLAYFRNRAPLDDSGMPKDRFSAEMPDATLATLKIQPSEPRDSAVYFCASGPRDRNRVQQFFGPGTRLTVL.